What follows are 17 T cell receptor beta chains derived from one specimen sequenced in a study of cytomegalovirus exposure and HLA in healthy donors (dated by TCRdb to about 2017). Receptor libraries were prepared by the immunoSEQ multiplex PCR assay. TCRdb holds this immuneACCESS table with in-frame rearrangements only. Some clones are missing; in checked studies, unresolved V genes explain under half, and the rest has no known cause. The sample table lists 100,000 to 150,000 clones, 89% of them with a count of one. Together, the top ten hold approximately 1.1% of the sample. Input material: PBMCs. All receptors come from a woman under 30 in good health and CMV-seronegative.

This clone was recorded once. V usage is TRBV4-3 and J usage is TRBJ2-5; no clear D gene. The CDR3 is made up of 17 amino acids. Trimming stripped 1 base from V and 3 bases from J, with 18 bases between. Germline loops: CDR1 LGHNA, CDR2 YSLEER. Written as DNA, the CDR3 is TGCGCCAGCAGCCAAGGGAGTATCCTACTCCCGAAAGAGACCCAGTACTTC. Amino acid sequence: CASSQGSILLPKETQYF.

The gene calls are TRBV2 and TRBJ2-2, with no clear D. From germline, CDR1 is SNHLY and CDR2 FYNNEI. The CDR3 length is 12 residues. Deletions cut 7 bases from V and 6 bases from J, with 9 bases between. The CDR3 DNA reads TGTGCCAGCACGTCAGGCCCCGGGGAGCTGTTTTTT. It codes for CASTSGPGELFF.

This chain uses TRBV28 with TRBJ2-7; 11 nucleotides match TRBD1. This CDR3 region has 15 residues. V trimming: 6 bases; J trimming: 0 bases; junction bases outside the gene matches: 4. Germline CDR1 is MDHEN and CDR2 is SYDVKM. In nucleotides, the CDR3 is TGTGCCAGCAGACCCGGGACAGGGGGCTCCTACGAGCAGTACGTC. Amino acids: CASRPGTGGSYEQYV.

The CDR3 coding sequence is TGTGCCAGCATCAGTTTGGGGCCAGGCTACGAGCAGTACTTC. Translation gives CASISLGPGYEQYF. The rearrangement links TRBV28 to TRBJ2-7; D possibly corresponds to TRBD1 (5 bases). This CDR3 region has 14 residues. The ends were cut back, 7 bases at V and 3 bases at J, with 16 bases in the middle. From germline, CDR1 is MDHEN and CDR2 SYDVKM.

V and J are TRBV6-5 and TRBJ1-5, with TRBD1 as a possible D gene (5 bases). Germline lookup yields CDR1 MNHEY and CDR2 SVGAGI. V shed 5 bases and J shed 1 base, with 12 bases lying between them. The CDR3 consists of 15 residues. CDR3 protein: CASSLMGQSNQPQHF. The CDR3 nucleotides are TGTGCCAGCAGTCTGATGGGGCAGAGCAATCAGCCCCAGCATTTT.

This sequence joins TRBV5-1 and TRBJ2-1; TRBD1 might be the D (5 bases). The germline V gene has CDR1 SGHRS and CDR2 YFSETQ. Trimming pared 4 bases from V and 6 bases from J, leaving 20 bases between. The CDR3 loop spans 16 amino acids. The CDR3 loop is CASSLTFDSPGNEQFF. CDR3 nucleotides: TGCGCCAGCAGCCTCACATTCGACAGCCCGGGCAATGAGCAGTTCTTC.

The chain carries TRBV14 and TRBJ1-2; no firm D call. Germline V gene sequence: CDR1 SGHDN, CDR2 FVKESK. This CDR3 is built from 13 residues. V was clipped by 4 bases and J by 6 bases, with 12 bases between them. Written as DNA, the CDR3 is TGTGCCAGCAGCCGCTCTCTCGGGGATGGCTACACCTTC. Its protein is CASSRSLGDGYTF.

V gene TRBV7-2 combines with J gene TRBJ2-3, with D perhaps TRBD2 (6 bases). The germline V and J ends were trimmed by 4 bases and 4 bases, with 15 bases remaining between them. Per germline, CDR1 SGHTA and CDR2 FQGNSA. The CDR3 totals 15 residues. The CDR3 region has the DNA TGTGCCAGCAGCTCCACCGGGAGTAGTGCAGATACGCAGTATTTT. It specifies CASSSTGSSADTQYF.

The CDR3 sequence is CASSYLGTGGTSGANVLTF. CDR3 sequence (DNA): TGTGCCAGCAGTTATCTGGGGACAGGAGGAACTTCTGGGGCCAACGTCCTGACTTTC. V and J are TRBV27 and TRBJ2-6; 8 nucleotides agree with TRBD1. From germline, CDR1 is MNHEY and CDR2 SMNVEV (reference sequence). The CDR3 consists of 19 residues. J gave up 1 base and V 4 bases, and 12 bases lay outside the gene matches.

This clone showed up just once. V is TRBV6-5 and J is TRBJ2-2, with TRBD1 identical over 7 bases. This CDR3 has 15 amino acids. V trimming: 6 bases; J trimming: 5 bases; junction bases outside the gene matches: 9. Per the germline V gene, CDR1 is MNHEY and CDR2 is SVGAGI. The CDR3 DNA follows: TGTGCCAGCAGCCCGACAGGGTTTACGACCGGGGAGCTGTTTTTT. It is translated as CASSPTGFTTGELFF.

CDR3 DNA: TGTGCCAGCAGTTACTCTCTGGTCAGCGAAGAGACCCAGTACTTC. Protein product: CASSYSLVSEETQYF. The rearrangement uses TRBV6-5 and TRBJ2-5, with D uncertain. Germline loops: CDR1 MNHEY, CDR2 SVGAGI. This CDR3 has 15 residues. The V and J ends lost 0 bases and 3 bases respectively, with 11 bases between them.

This clone appeared a single time. The CDR3: CASSSFRRAGGEETQYF. DNA of the CDR3: TGTGCCAGCAGTTCCTTCCGTCGAGCGGGAGGGGAAGAGACCCAGTACTTC. The rearrangement links TRBV28 to TRBJ2-5; 10 bases are shared with TRBD2. The CDR3 loop spans 17 amino acids. Trimming at V came to 4 bases and at J to 3 bases, leaving 11 bases not matched to a gene. CDR1 is MDHEN and CDR2 is SYDVKM in the germline V gene. The whole variable domain, filled in from reference TRBV28 and TRBJ2-5, reads DVKVTQSSRYLVKRTGEKVFLECVQDMDHENMFWYRQDPGLGLRLIYFSYDVKMKEKGDIPEGYSVSREKKERFSLILESASTNQTSMYLCASSSFRRAGGEETQYFGPGTRLLVL.

The rearrangement joins TRBV19 to TRBJ2-3, with TRBD2 identical over 10 bases. Germline CDR1 reads LNHDA; CDR2 reads SQIVND (reference sequence). The trim removed 0 bases at V and 4 bases at J, leaving 4 bases unmatched. The CDR3 contains 16 residues. The CDR3 sequence: CASSIEWLAGADTQYF. DNA of the CDR3: TGTGCCAGTAGTATAGAGTGGCTAGCGGGAGCAGATACGCAGTATTTT.

V gene TRBV7-6 combines with J gene TRBJ2-5; 7 bases fit TRBD2. V lost 4 bases, J lost 5 bases, and 4 bases stayed unmatched. Germline-derived CDR1 and CDR2 are SGHVS and FNYEAQ. The CDR3 has 13 residues. The CDR3 region has the DNA TGTGCCAGCAGCTCGGGGAGGGGTGAGACCCAGTACTTC. This encodes CASSSGRGETQYF.

This rearrangement joins TRBV7-6 to TRBJ2-3, with 7 bases matching TRBD1. The germline CDR1 and CDR2 sequences are SGHVS and FNYEAQ. This CDR3 is 14 amino acids long. With V trimmed by 5 bases and J by 3 bases, 5 bases remained unmatched. The chain's CDR3 is CASSRQGRTDTQYF. The CDR3 region has the DNA TGTGCCAGCAGCCGACAGGGAAGGACAGATACGCAGTATTTT.

Written as DNA, the CDR3 is TGTGCCTGGAGTGTACCAGGGGGCAAGAACACTGAAGCTTTCTTT. Protein product: CAWSVPGGKNTEAFF. This chain uses TRBV30 with TRBJ1-1, with 8 bases identical to TRBD1. The trim removed 0 bases at V and 1 base at J, leaving 4 bases unmatched. This CDR3 contains 15 residues. CDR1 is GTSNPN and CDR2 is SVGIG in the germline V gene (reference sequence).

The chain carries TRBV27 and TRBJ1-5; D call uncertain. The CDR3 is 14 residues long. V was clipped by 6 bases and J by 7 bases, with 16 bases between them. In germline, CDR1 is MNHEY, CDR2 SMNVEV (reference sequence). The CDR3 DNA sequence: TGTGCCAGCAGCTCAACGAGAGGTAACCAGCCCCAGCATTTT. Residues: CASSSTRGNQPQHF.